This T cell receptor (beta chain) was observed in a study of T-cell reconstitution after alpha-beta-depleted transplantation in children. This clonotype has at least ten counts. CDR1 and CDR2 from the germline V gene are GTSNPN and SVGIG (reference sequence). The CDR3 contains 14 residues. Deletions cut 3 bases from V and 4 bases from J, with 10 bases between. As it was prepared, the TCRbeta library received unique molecular identifiers. MiXCR was run by TCRdb on the PCR reads, yielding one entry per CDR3 protein. The sample yields about 640,000 distinct CDR3 sequences, roughly 15% seen once. The origin of this receptor is a human donor who donated a stem cell graft to a child with acute myeloid leukemia. The rearrangement links TRBV30 to TRBJ1-6; no clear D. The material was PBMCs from the stem cell graft donor, obtained from the stem cell graft. DNA of the CDR3: TGTGCCTGGAGAGGTGGTCTGTATAATTCACCCCTCCACTTT. Encoded protein: CAWRGGLYNSPLHF.